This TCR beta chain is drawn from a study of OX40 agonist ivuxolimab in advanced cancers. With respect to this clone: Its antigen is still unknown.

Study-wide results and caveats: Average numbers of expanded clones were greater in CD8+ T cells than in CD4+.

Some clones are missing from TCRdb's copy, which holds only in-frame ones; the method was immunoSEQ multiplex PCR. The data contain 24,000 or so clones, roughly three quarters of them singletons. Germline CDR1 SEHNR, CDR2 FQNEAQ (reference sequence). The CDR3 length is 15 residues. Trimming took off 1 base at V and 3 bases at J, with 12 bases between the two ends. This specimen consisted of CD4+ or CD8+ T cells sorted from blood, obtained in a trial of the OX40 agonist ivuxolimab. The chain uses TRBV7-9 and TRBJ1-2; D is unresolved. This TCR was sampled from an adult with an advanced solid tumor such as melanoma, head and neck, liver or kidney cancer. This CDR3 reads CASSLGATRHYGYTF. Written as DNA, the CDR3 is TGTGCCAGCAGCTTAGGGGCGACGAGGCACTATGGCTACACCTTC.